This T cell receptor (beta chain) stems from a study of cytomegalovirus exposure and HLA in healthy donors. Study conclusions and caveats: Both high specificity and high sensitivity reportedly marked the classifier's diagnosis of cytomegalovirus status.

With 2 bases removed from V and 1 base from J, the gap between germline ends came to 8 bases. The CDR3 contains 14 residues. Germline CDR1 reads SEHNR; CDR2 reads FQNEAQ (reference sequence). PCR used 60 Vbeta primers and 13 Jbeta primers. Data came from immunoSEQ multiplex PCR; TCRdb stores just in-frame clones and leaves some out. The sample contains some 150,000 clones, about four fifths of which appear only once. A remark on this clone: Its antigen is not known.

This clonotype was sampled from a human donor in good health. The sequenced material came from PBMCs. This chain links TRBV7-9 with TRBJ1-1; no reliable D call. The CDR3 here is CASSLPNQNTEAFF. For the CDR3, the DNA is TGTGCCAGCAGCTTACCTAACCAGAACACTGAAGCTTTCTTT.